The 29 T cell receptor beta chains in this list originate from one sample, sequenced in a study of blood T cell repertoires in COVID-19 (TCRdb year 2020). Receptor libraries were prepared by the immunoSEQ multiplex PCR assay. Entries here come from immuneACCESS through TCRdb and include only in-frame sequences with V and J called. Some clones fail to appear in such tables; in the studies checked, an unresolved V gene covers under half of the shortfall, and the cause of the remainder is unknown. The sample table holds 200,000 or so clones, of which around 84% were seen once. Jointly, the top ten make up approximately 10% of the sample. Sequences were obtained from peripheral blood. The source is an elderly woman with COVID-19, enrolled during active disease.

The chain uses TRBV5-1 and TRBJ1-5; D possibly corresponds to TRBD1 (6 bases). This CDR3 contains 14 residues. Trimming cost V 4 bases and J 5 bases, with 13 bases left between them. Germline V gene data show CDR1 as SGHRS and CDR2 as YFSETQ. The CDR3 DNA is TGCGCCAGCAGCCGGATAGGGGGGGATCAGCCCCAGCATTTT. This codes for CASSRIGGDQPQHF. Variable domain in full (rest from reference TRBV5-1 and TRBJ1-5): KAGVTQTPRYLIKTRGQQVTLSCSPISGHRSVSWYQQTPGQGLQFLFEYFSETQRNKGNFPGRFSGRQFSNSRSEMNVSTLELGDSALYLCASSRIGGDQPQHFGDGTRLSIL.

The chain employs TRBV2 and TRBJ2-5, with 8 bases fitting TRBD2. CDR3 size: 13 residues. Germline CDR1 SNHLY, CDR2 FYNNEI. The ends lost 7 bases at V and 1 base at J; junction bases unmatched: 2. CDR3 sequence: CASNGGAQETQYF. As DNA, the CDR3 is TGTGCCAGCAACGGGGGGGCCCAAGAGACCCAGTACTTC.

The rearrangement joins TRBV7-2 to TRBJ2-3, with 7 positions matching TRBD1. The V gene end was trimmed by 5 bases and the J gene end by 6 bases; junction bases not matched to a gene: 8. CDR1 is SGHTA, CDR2 FQGNSA, per germline. The CDR3 contains 14 residues. The CDR3 spells CASSPIRQGDTQYF. The CDR3, as DNA: TGTGCCAGCAGCCCGATTCGACAGGGTGATACGCAGTATTTT. The full variable domain, rest sourced from reference TRBV7-2 and TRBJ2-3, is GAGVSQSPSNKVTEKGKDVELRCDPISGHTALYWYRQSLGQGLEFLIYFQGNSAPDKSGLPSDRFSAERTGGSVSTLTIQRTQQEDSAVYLCASSPIRQGDTQYFGPGTRLTVL.

The count of this clone is one. The rearrangement joins TRBV12-3 or TRBV12-4 to TRBJ2-1, with D unclear. Trimming shortened V by 7 bases and J by 0 bases, and 4 bases separated the two germline ends. This CDR3 region has 12 residues. The CDR3 loop is CASTGSYNEQFF. The CDR3 nucleotides are TGTGCCAGCACAGGCTCCTACAATGAGCAGTTCTTC.

The J gene is TRBJ2-4, the V gene TRBV27; 7 bases align to TRBD2. V lost 4 bases to trimming and J lost 7 bases; unmatched junction nucleotides: 13. Germline loops: CDR1 MNHEY, CDR2 SMNVEV (reference sequence). The CDR3 extends over 16 amino acids. The CDR3 coding sequence is TGTGCCAGCAGTTACCGAGCGGAGGGAGGGCGTAACATTCAGTACTTC. It yields the protein CASSYRAEGGRNIQYF.

The chain links TRBV5-6 to TRBJ1-2, with TRBD1 matching 9 bases. The V gene's germline CDR1 is SGHDT and CDR2 YYEEEE. There are 16 residues in the CDR3. The V segment lost 5 bases and the J segment 0 bases; nucleotides outside the gene matches: 8. CDR3 in amino acids: CASRRQGESANYGYTF. The CDR3 DNA reads TGTGCCAGCAGGCGACAGGGGGAATCCGCTAACTATGGCTACACCTTC. The full variable domain, in which reference TRBV5-6 and TRBJ1-2 provide the parts outside the CDR3, is DAGVTQSPTHLIKTRGQQVTLRCSPKSGHDTVSWYQQALGQGPQFIFQYYEEEERQRGNFPDRFSGHQFPNYSSELNVNALLLGDSALYLCASRRQGESANYGYTFGSGTRLTVV.

V is TRBV3-1 (or the pseudogene TRBV3-2) and J is TRBJ2-1; the match to TRBD2 covers 8 bases. Germline V gives CDR1 LGHDT, CDR2 YNNKEL (reference sequence). CDR3 length equals 14 residues. Trimming took 5 bases from V and 7 from J; bases not matched to a gene: 7. CDR3 amino acids: CASSDRTSWNEQFF. CDR3 coding DNA: TGTGCCAGCAGCGATAGGACTAGCTGGAATGAGCAGTTCTTC.

This clone came up once. V gene TRBV9 combines with J gene TRBJ2-3; D might be TRBD2 (6 bases). Germline V gene lookup returns CDR1 SGDLS and CDR2 YYNGEE. Trimming removed 4 bases from V and 2 bases from J, with 14 bases in between. The CDR3 is 15 amino acids. The CDR3 region is CASSPISGLTDTQYF. The CDR3 DNA reads as TGTGCCAGCAGCCCCATTAGCGGCCTCACAGATACGCAGTATTTT.

The V call is TRBV10-3, the J call TRBJ1-1; the D is unclear. The CDR3 totals 15 residues. The V end was cut by 0 bases, the J end by 0 bases, with 8 bases between. The germline V gene encodes CDR1 ENHRY and CDR2 SYGVKD. CDR3 in DNA: TGTGCCATCAGTGAGTCGACTAATATGAACACTGAAGCTTTCTTT. Its translation: CAISESTNMNTEAFF.

V usage is TRBV5-1 and J usage is TRBJ2-1, with 9 bases identical to TRBD1. The length of the CDR3 is 14 residues. CDR1 is SGHRS, CDR2 YFSETQ, per germline. J gave up 4 bases and V 4 bases, and 3 bases lay outside the gene matches. In DNA form, the CDR3 reads TGCGCCAGCAGCCCGGGACAGGGTTACAATGAGCAGTTCTTC. The encoded protein is CASSPGQGYNEQFF.

This chain uses TRBV7-3 with TRBJ1-2, with 9 bases that match TRBD1. Germline loops: CDR1 SGHTA, CDR2 FQGTGA. This CDR3 has 17 residues. J lost 8 bases, V lost 1 base, and 14 bases had no gene match. CDR3 residues: CASSLIPTGGGRDGYTF. CDR3 DNA sequence: TGTGCCAGCAGCTTAATCCCGACAGGGGGTGGGAGGGACGGCTACACCTTC.

This clone was counted only a few times. The V and J genes are TRBV12-3 or TRBV12-4 and TRBJ1-1; D is unclear. With 7 bases removed from V and 2 bases from J, the gap between germline ends came to 8 bases. The CDR3 extends over 12 amino acids. This CDR3 reads CASTETNTEAFF. CDR3 bases: TGTGCCAGCACCGAAACAAACACTGAAGCTTTCTTT.

The chain carries TRBV5-3 and TRBJ1-2; 7 bases match TRBD1. TRBV5-3 is an ORF, with its function uncertain. The CDR3 is made up of 12 amino acids. V was pared by 4 bases and J by 6 bases, with 3 bases of the junction left unmatched. CDR3 DNA sequence: TGTGCCAGAAGCCTAGGACAGGATGGCTACACCTTC. This codes for CARSLGQDGYTF.

The chain employs TRBV7-2 and TRBJ2-1; 9 positions match TRBD2. Looked up from germline, CDR1 is SGHTA and CDR2 is FQGNSA. This CDR3 contains 16 residues. V was clipped by 0 bases and J by 4 bases; unmatched bases: 4. CDR3 sequence: CASSLAAGGAYNEQFF. As DNA, the CDR3 is TGTGCCAGCAGCTTAGCAGCGGGGGGTGCTTACAATGAGCAGTTCTTC.

The chain combines TRBV6-1 with TRBJ1-6; TRBD1 matches at 9 bases. Germline trimming cut 0 bases from V and 7 bases from J; bases unmatched to any gene: 10. CDR3 length equals 18 residues. Germline V gene sequence: CDR1 MNHNS, CDR2 SASEGT. CDR3 DNA sequence: TGTGCCAGCAGTGAAGCATTAGGACGGGGACAGGGAAATTCACCCCTCCACTTT. It yields the protein CASSEALGRGQGNSPLHF.

The J gene is TRBJ2-5, the V gene TRBV5-1; TRBD1 aligns across 12 bases. The J segment lost 4 bases and the V segment lost 4 bases, leaving 8 bases of the junction unmatched. The V gene's germline CDR1 is SGHRS and CDR2 YFSETQ. This CDR3 comprises 16 residues. CDR3 nucleotides: TGCGCCAGCAGCCTGGGACAGGGGGCAATTCGAGAGACCCAGTACTTC. This encodes CASSLGQGAIRETQYF.

V gene TRBV28 combines with J gene TRBJ1-2; 8 positions match TRBD1. The CDR3 covers 15 residues. J gave up 4 bases and V 2 bases, and 6 bases lay outside the gene matches. Germline V gene lookup returns CDR1 MDHEN and CDR2 SYDVKM. The CDR3: CASSLGQGFRYGYTF. DNA for the CDR3: TGTGCCAGCAGTTTAGGACAGGGATTTCGCTATGGCTACACCTTC.

The CDR3, as DNA: TGTGCCAGTAGCACAGGGGGCATTGGAAACACCATATATTTT. It encodes CASSTGGIGNTIYF. The chain joins TRBV19 to TRBJ1-3, with TRBD1 identical over 9 bases. The CDR3 has 14 residues. Per the germline V gene, CDR1 is LNHDA and CDR2 is SQIVND (reference sequence). V trimming: 6 bases; J trimming: 3 bases; junction bases outside the gene matches: 3.

The chain couples TRBV2 to TRBJ2-3, with 12 bases matching TRBD2. Germline CDR1 is SNHLY and CDR2 is FYNNEI. The CDR3 spans 16 residues. J lost 4 bases, V lost 5 bases, and 7 bases had no gene match. The CDR3 DNA is TGTGCCAGCAGTATCCTAGCGGGGGGGCAGGCAGATACGCAGTATTTT. It specifies CASSILAGGQADTQYF.

The chain combines TRBV7-6 with TRBJ2-5, with TRBD1 matching 8 bases. Germline lookup yields CDR1 SGHVS and CDR2 FNYEAQ. Germline trimming cut 5 bases from V and 5 bases from J; bases unmatched to any gene: 10. The CDR3 spans 15 residues. The CDR3 DNA is TGTGCCAGCAGCACCCGGGACAGGCTTGTGGAGACCCAGTACTTC. Protein: CASSTRDRLVETQYF.

The chain joins TRBV2 to TRBJ2-3; tentatively, D is TRBD1 (5 bases). The CDR3 contains 14 residues. The germline V gene encodes CDR1 SNHLY and CDR2 FYNNEI. The V and J ends lost 9 bases and 0 bases respectively, with 13 bases between them. The chain's CDR3 is CASKTVFSTDTQYF. The CDR3 coding sequence is TGTGCCAGTAAGACAGTCTTTAGCACAGATACGCAGTATTTT.

This chain connects TRBV28 to TRBJ2-7; 7 positions agree with TRBD2. CDR1 and CDR2 (germline): MDHEN, SYDVKM. V was pared by 2 bases and J by 7 bases, with 8 bases of the junction left unmatched. The CDR3 is 14 residues long. The CDR3 DNA reads as TGTGCCAGCAGTTTAGGGGGGGAGTTGAAGGAGCAGTACTTC. It encodes CASSLGGELKEQYF.

The rearrangement joins TRBV7-9 to TRBJ1-1; D not certain. Germline V gives CDR1 SEHNR, CDR2 FQNEAQ (reference sequence). This CDR3 is 15 amino acids long. The V and J ends lost 4 bases and 9 bases respectively, with 21 bases between them. In DNA, the CDR3 is TGTGCCAGCAGCTCCCAAACGGACGCCCGGAGGAAAGCTTTCTTT. This gives the protein CASSSQTDARRKAFF.

The chain recombines TRBV14 with TRBJ2-1; 12 nucleotides match TRBD2. The V and J ends lost 6 bases and 4 bases, in that order; junction bases with no gene match: 4. The V gene's germline CDR1 is SGHDN and CDR2 FVKESK. The CDR3 consists of 15 residues. The DNA for the CDR3 is TGTGCCAGCAGTCTAGCGGGGGGGCCTTACAATGAGCAGTTCTTC. Translation: CASSLAGGPYNEQFF.

The chain is built from TRBV10-3 and TRBJ2-1; TRBD2 matches at 9 bases. The germline CDR1 and CDR2 sequences are ENHRY and SYGVKD. Losses at the gene ends were 11 bases for V and 0 bases for J; bases not matched to a gene: 11. The CDR3 has 16 residues. This CDR3 reads CAVRGGGGSSYNEQFF. CDR3 nucleotide sequence: TGTGCCGTCCGCGGCGGGGGGGGGAGCTCCTACAATGAGCAGTTCTTC.

The rearrangement joins TRBV5-5 to TRBJ2-7, with D unclear. The germline V gene has CDR1 SGHKS and CDR2 YYEKEE (reference sequence). Trimming left V 8 bases short and J 0 bases short, with 12 bases between. This CDR3 is 13 amino acids long. The CDR3 DNA follows: TGTGCCAGTTCGCTGCTGAGCTCCTACGAGCAGTACGTC. Amino acids: CASSLLSSYEQYV.

The chain combines TRBV30 with TRBJ2-2, with no clear D. Germline V gene sequence: CDR1 GTSNPN, CDR2 SVGIG (reference sequence). V was cut by 1 base and J by 6 bases, with 6 bases left in between. The CDR3 is 12 residues long. CDR3 DNA sequence: TGTGCCTGGAGTGAGCGCGCCGGGGAGCTGTTTTTT. Its protein product is CAWSERAGELFF.

V and J are TRBV18 and TRBJ1-5, with a tentative D call TRBD1 (6 bases). The V end was cut by 2 bases, the J end by 13 bases, with 18 bases between. The CDR3 has 14 amino acids. Germline CDR1 and CDR2: KGHSH and LQKENI. The CDR3 coding sequence is TGTGCCAGCTCACCAGGGGCAGGGGTCAGCCCACAGCATTTT. Translation: CASSPGAGVSPQHF.

This clone was recorded only once. J is TRBJ2-2 and V is TRBV7-9; 10 positions agree with TRBD1. The CDR3 extends over 14 amino acids. From germline, CDR1 is SEHNR and CDR2 FQNEAQ (reference sequence). V shed 8 bases and J 6 bases; nucleotides not matched to a gene: 6. The CDR3 region is CASGSGTGAGELFF. CDR3 DNA sequence: TGTGCCAGCGGCTCGGGGACAGGGGCCGGGGAGCTGTTTTTT.